The 30 T cell receptor beta chains reported below all come from one sample, sequenced in a study of lymphopenia after photon versus proton radiotherapy. Method: immunoSEQ multiplex PCR; TCRdb's copy keeps in-frame clones and lacks some. The profile shows 35,000 to 45,000 clones, roughly four fifths of them singletons. The sequences come from peripheral blood, collected from a patient treated with proton-based radiotherapy. The receptors were sampled from a woman between 70 and 85 years old with pancreatic cancer.

This chain joins TRBV15 and TRBJ1-1; D ambiguous. Trimming pared 0 bases from V and 1 base from J, leaving 6 bases between. This CDR3 is built from 14 residues. Germline assignment: CDR1 LNHNV and CDR2 YYDKDF (reference sequence). This CDR3 reads CATSRDYQNTEAFF. In nucleotides, the CDR3 is TGTGCCACCAGCAGAGATTACCAGAACACTGAAGCTTTCTTT.

This chain links TRBV19 with TRBJ1-4; possibly TRBD1 for D (5 bases). Germline lookup yields CDR1 LNHDA and CDR2 SQIVND (reference sequence). Trimming took off 4 bases at V and 6 bases at J, with 12 bases between the two ends. This CDR3 region has 14 residues. This chain's CDR3 is CASSTGTVDEKLFF. In DNA form, the CDR3 reads TGTGCCAGTAGTACCGGGACGGTTGATGAAAAACTGTTTTTT.

This rearrangement joins TRBV27 to TRBJ1-6, with D hard to call. V was pared by 6 bases and J by 5 bases, with 14 bases between. Germline CDR1 is MNHEY and CDR2 is SMNVEV (reference sequence). This CDR3 is 15 amino acids long. CDR3 in amino acids: CASRTFGNNNSPLHF. The CDR3 DNA reads as TGTGCCAGCAGGACCTTTGGAAATAATAATTCACCCCTCCACTTT.

This chain connects TRBV29-1 to TRBJ2-3; no clear D. Deletions cut 3 bases from V and 3 bases from J, with 10 bases between. From germline, CDR1 is SQVTM and CDR2 ANQGSEA. This CDR3 is built from 13 residues. DNA of the CDR3: TGCAGCGTTGAGGAATGGACGACAGATACGCAGTATTTT. Protein sequence: CSVEEWTTDTQYF.

J is TRBJ2-5 and V is TRBV7-2; D not certain. Trimming removed 5 bases at V and 1 base at J, with 14 bases between. CDR1 and CDR2 (germline): SGHTA, FQGNSA. The CDR3 runs 15 residues. DNA for the CDR3: TGTGCCAGCAGCCCCTGGGGTAGCCTCCAAGAGACCCAGTACTTC. Translation: CASSPWGSLQETQYF.

The chain links TRBV6-6 to TRBJ1-5, with D tentatively TRBD1 (5 bases). The V end lost 5 bases, the J end lost 5 bases, and 13 bases lay between the germline ends. The CDR3 is 14 amino acids. Per the germline V gene, CDR1 is MNHNY and CDR2 is SVGAGI (reference sequence). The CDR3 DNA sequence: TGTGCCAGCAGTCCGTTTATGACAGATCAGCCCCAGCATTTT. Protein product: CASSPFMTDQPQHF.

The rearrangement uses TRBV29-1 and TRBJ1-2; tentative D call: TRBD1 (5 bases). This CDR3 is built from 12 residues. CDR1 SQVTM and CDR2 ANQGSEA come from the germline V gene. Trimming removed 6 bases from V and 2 bases from J, with 10 bases in between. CDR3 loop: CSVAGVNYGYTF. For the CDR3, the DNA is TGCAGCGTGGCGGGGGTAAACTATGGCTACACCTTC.

This clone has only one observation. The genes are TRBV2 and TRBJ1-2; no clear D. The ends were cut back, 2 bases at V and 7 bases at J, with 20 bases in the middle. The CDR3 extends over 16 amino acids. Germline CDR1 and CDR2: SNHLY and FYNNEI. The CDR3 bases are TGTGCCAGCAGTGAAAGGTTGGGATCTAATCCCCGTGGCTACACCTTC. Translated, it gives CASSERLGSNPRGYTF.

The V call is TRBV7-6, the J call TRBJ2-5; 8 nucleotides agree with TRBD1. The CDR3 loop spans 14 amino acids. Germline V gives CDR1 SGHVS, CDR2 FNYEAQ. V was pared by 4 bases and J by 5 bases, with 6 bases of the junction left unmatched. The CDR3 nucleotides are TGTGCCAGCAGCTCCTCAGGGGGCACCGAGACCCAGTACTTC. It codes for CASSSSGGTETQYF.

This clone occurred once. CDR3 DNA sequence: TGTGCCAGCAGTGGTACAGGGTCTCATACTGAAGCTTTCTTT. This gives the protein CASSGTGSHTEAFF. The J gene is TRBJ1-1, the V gene TRBV25-1, with D maybe TRBD1 (6 bases). CDR1 is MGHDK, CDR2 SYGVNS, per germline. The CDR3 covers 14 residues. V lost 4 bases and J 5 bases, leaving 14 bases between the germline ends.

CDR3 coding DNA: TGCGCCAGCAGCTTGGCCGACAGGAGGGGAGAGACCCAGTACTTC. It encodes CASSLADRRGETQYF. The chain is built from TRBV5-1 and TRBJ2-5; the D gene could be TRBD1 or TRBD2 (6 bases each). The ends were cut back, 0 bases at V and 4 bases at J, with 13 bases in the middle. This CDR3 comprises 15 residues. Germline V gene lookup returns CDR1 SGHRS and CDR2 YFSETQ.

A single count supports this clone. This chain links TRBV19 with TRBJ2-2; unclear D gene. Trimming removed 3 bases from V and 5 bases from J, with 13 bases in between. Germline CDR1 and CDR2: LNHDA and SQIVND (reference sequence). There are 15 residues in the CDR3. CDR3 region: CASSMGFLGTGELFF. In DNA form, the CDR3 reads TGTGCCAGTAGTATGGGGTTCCTTGGTACCGGGGAGCTGTTTTTT.

This clone was recorded a few times. Here the CDR3 DNA reads TGTGCCAGCAGCTGGGGACTAGCGGGAGAGACCCAGTACTTC. Residues: CASSWGLAGETQYF. This rearrangement joins TRBV11-3 to TRBJ2-5, with 12 bases that match TRBD2. The CDR3 sequence is 14 residues long. V was pared by 4 bases and J by 4 bases, with 1 base of the junction left unmatched. The germline V gene has CDR1 SGHNT and CDR2 YENEEA.

This clone showed up just a few times. This chain links TRBV18 with TRBJ2-1, with D perhaps matching TRBD1 (6 bases). Germline V gene lookup returns CDR1 KGHSH and CDR2 LQKENI. This CDR3 has 13 residues. Between the trimmed V and J ends, which lost 4 bases and 8 bases, there was a span of 12 bases. CDR3: CASSRTGRDEQFF. The DNA for the CDR3 is TGTGCCAGCTCACGAACAGGGCGGGATGAGCAGTTCTTC.

This clone was detected only a few times. The V call is TRBV19, the J call TRBJ1-5; 8 bases match TRBD1. Germline values: CDR1 LNHDA, CDR2 SQIVND (reference sequence). The CDR3 contains 13 residues. Trimming took 10 bases from V and 7 from J; bases not matched to a gene: 9. CDR3 nucleotides: TGTGCCACCAGGATGACAGGGGCCCAGCCCCAGCATTTT. It specifies CATRMTGAQPQHF.

This chain links TRBV27 with TRBJ1-4; 7 nucleotides match TRBD1. V shed 6 bases and J 8 bases; nucleotides not matched to a gene: 9. Germline V gene sequence: CDR1 MNHEY, CDR2 SMNVEV (reference sequence). This CDR3 comprises 14 residues. The CDR3 DNA sequence: TGTGCCAGCAGCCACGGGCAGGGGGGAGAAAAACTGTTTTTT. It yields the protein CASSHGQGGEKLFF. The variable domain in full, completed from reference TRBV27 and TRBJ1-4, reads EAQVTQNPRYLITVTGKKLTVTCSQNMNHEYMSWYRQDPGLGLRQIYYSMNVEVTDKGDVPEGYKVSRKEKRNFPLILESPSPNQTSLYFCASSHGQGGEKLFFGSGTQLSVL.

V usage is TRBV18 and J usage is TRBJ2-5; the match to TRBD2 covers 13 bases. J gave up 1 base and V 4 bases, and 3 bases lay outside the gene matches. Germline V lookup: CDR1 KGHSH, CDR2 LQKENI. This CDR3 has 16 residues. CDR3 in DNA: TGTGCCAGCTCACGGACTAGCGGGGGTCTCCAAGAGACCCAGTACTTC. Translated, it gives CASSRTSGGLQETQYF.

This chain connects TRBV28 to TRBJ2-3, with 8 bases aligning to TRBD2. The length of the CDR3 is 14 residues. Germline CDR1 and CDR2: MDHEN and SYDVKM. The J segment lost 11 bases and the V segment lost 3 bases, leaving 10 bases of the junction unmatched. The CDR3 sequence: CASSFGSSAGGQYF. The DNA for the CDR3 is TGTGCCAGCAGTTTTGGGAGTAGTGCGGGAGGGCAGTATTTT.

The chain couples TRBV7-2 to TRBJ1-2; maybe TRBD1 (5 bases). Trimming removed 5 bases at V and 4 bases at J, with 14 bases between. CDR1 SGHTA and CDR2 FQGNSA come from the germline V gene. The CDR3 runs 14 residues. As DNA, the CDR3 is TGTGCCAGCAGCCTATTACAGGACCTCTATGGCTACACCTTC. It codes for CASSLLQDLYGYTF. Supplemented by reference TRBV7-2 and TRBJ1-2, the full variable domain reads GAGVSQSPSNKVTEKGKDVELRCDPISGHTALYWYRQSLGQGLEFLIYFQGNSAPDKSGLPSDRFSAERTGGSVSTLTIQRTQQEDSAVYLCASSLLQDLYGYTFGSGTRLTVV.

This clone appeared a few times. V usage is TRBV7-2 and J usage is TRBJ2-5; D not certain. The CDR3 runs to 15 residues. The germline V gene has CDR1 SGHTA and CDR2 FQGNSA. V lost 0 bases, J lost 5 bases, and 13 bases lay in between. The chain's CDR3 is CASSLAPTGAETQYF. CDR3 sequence (DNA): TGTGCCAGCAGCTTAGCGCCGACGGGCGCGGAGACCCAGTACTTC.

This clone was found once. This sequence joins TRBV28 and TRBJ1-5; TRBD1 agrees at 10 bases. The V gene's germline CDR1 is MDHEN and CDR2 SYDVKM. The CDR3 is 15 amino acids. With 3 bases clipped from V and 7 bases from J, the junction kept 6 bases outside the gene matches. This CDR3 reads CASSFRTGGNQPQHF. The DNA of the CDR3 is TGTGCCAGCAGTTTCCGGACAGGGGGTAACCAGCCCCAGCATTTT.

This chain uses TRBV5-1 with TRBJ2-2, with no clear D. Trimming shortened V by 2 bases and J by 4 bases, and 9 bases separated the two germline ends. CDR3 length: 14 amino acids. Germline assignment: CDR1 SGHRS and CDR2 YFSETQ. The CDR3 sequence: CASSLASRTGELFF. In nucleotides, the CDR3 is TGCGCCAGCAGCTTAGCTAGTCGCACCGGGGAGCTGTTTTTT.

V is TRBV6-5 and J is TRBJ2-7, with TRBD1 matching 7 bases. Germline CDR1 and CDR2: MNHEY and SVGAGI. The length of the CDR3 is 13 residues. V shed 4 bases, J shed 6 bases, and the junction held 6 bases outside the gene matches. This CDR3 reads CASSFTTGVEQYF. The CDR3, as DNA: TGTGCCAGCAGTTTCACAACAGGGGTCGAGCAGTACTTC.

This clone was recorded a few times. The chain has TRBV27 and TRBJ1-6; D remains unclear. CDR1 is MNHEY, CDR2 SMNVEV, per germline (reference sequence). CDR3 length: 13 amino acids. V was cut by 1 base and J by 7 bases, with 5 bases left in between. The CDR3 spells CASSLWSNSPLHF. The CDR3 bases are TGTGCCAGCAGTTTATGGTCCAATTCACCCCTCCACTTT.

V and J are TRBV14 and TRBJ2-6; no firm D call. Germline loops: CDR1 SGHDN, CDR2 FVKESK. This CDR3 region has 14 residues. Trimming left V 1 base short and J 1 base short, with 2 bases between. The CDR3 region is CASSQVSGANVLTF. Written as DNA, the CDR3 is TGTGCCAGCAGCCAAGTATCTGGGGCCAACGTCCTGACTTTC.

The chain couples TRBV27 to TRBJ1-1, with 8 bases identical to TRBD1. Losses at the gene ends were 1 base for V and 0 bases for J; bases not matched to a gene: 4. The CDR3 runs 16 residues. Germline-derived CDR1 and CDR2 are MNHEY and SMNVEV (reference sequence). CDR3 amino acids: CASSLLSGQVNTEAFF. As DNA, the CDR3 is TGTGCCAGCAGTTTATTATCGGGACAGGTGAACACTGAAGCTTTCTTT.

This clone was found once. The chain is built from TRBV28 and TRBJ2-3; 10 nucleotides line up with TRBD2. The CDR3 is made up of 15 amino acids. The V gene end was trimmed by 6 bases and the J gene end by 5 bases; junction bases not matched to a gene: 8. Per the germline V gene, CDR1 is MDHEN and CDR2 is SYDVKM. The CDR3 DNA is TGTGCCAGCAGATCTAGCGGGGGATGGGGAGATACGCAGTATTTT. Amino acids: CASRSSGGWGDTQYF. Based on the CDR3 plus reference TRBV28 and TRBJ2-3, the full variable domain is DVKVTQSSRYLVKRTGEKVFLECVQDMDHENMFWYRQDPGLGLRLIYFSYDVKMKEKGDIPEGYSVSREKKERFSLILESASTNQTSMYLCASRSSGGWGDTQYFGPGTRLTVL.

The V call is TRBV6-1, the J call TRBJ2-2, with D unresolved. CDR1 is MNHNS, CDR2 SASEGT, per germline. The CDR3 extends over 13 amino acids. Trimming took 4 bases from V and 7 from J, leaving 10 bases between them. For the CDR3, the DNA is TGTGCCAGCAGTGTTGTCGTTTACGGGGAGCTGTTTTTT. As protein: CASSVVVYGELFF.

The chain couples TRBV4-3 to TRBJ2-3, with 11 bases matching TRBD1. The CDR3 runs to 18 residues. Per germline, CDR1 LGHNA and CDR2 YSLEER. V shed 4 bases and J 2 bases; nucleotides not matched to a gene: 11. Written as DNA, the CDR3 is TGCGCCAGCAGCCCGGACCGGGGGACAGGGGGGATCACAGATACGCAGTATTTT. Amino acids: CASSPDRGTGGITDTQYF.

This chain connects TRBV18 to TRBJ1-5; no clear D. The germline V gene encodes CDR1 KGHSH and CDR2 LQKENI. This CDR3 spans 14 amino acids. V dropped 2 bases and J dropped 0 bases, with 5 bases sitting between them. The DNA for the CDR3 is TGTGCCAGCTCACCAGGGCATAGCAATCAGCCCCAGCATTTT. The encoded protein is CASSPGHSNQPQHF.